This T cell receptor (beta chain) was observed in a study of cytomegalovirus exposure and HLA in healthy donors. Overall study results and limits: A later analysis showed TCR association rates differing by HLA locus, peaking at DRB1 and lowest at HLA-C. Across donors, presence/absence analyses took sequencing depth to be roughly uniform.

V lost 1 base, J lost 3 bases, and 10 bases lay in between. This CDR3 has 15 amino acids. Per the germline V gene, CDR1 is SGHRS and CDR2 is YFSETQ. PCR used 60 Vbeta primers and 13 Jbeta primers. Generated by immunoSEQ multiplex PCR, the TCRdb table keeps only in-frame clones and is missing some. Among 110,000 to 150,000 clones listed, 75% to 80% were seen once. As concerns this clone: No antigen is known for it.

The sequence was obtained from a woman in her 30s in good health and CMV-seronegative. Sample: PBMCs. V and J are TRBV5-1 and TRBJ1-4; D is perhaps TRBD1 (5 bases). The CDR3 protein is CASSLLGGANEKLFF. Written as DNA, the CDR3 is TGCGCCAGCAGCTTGTTGGGGGGGGCTAATGAAAAACTGTTTTTT. Based on the CDR3 plus reference TRBV5-1 and TRBJ1-4, the full variable domain is KAGVTQTPRYLIKTRGQQVTLSCSPISGHRSVSWYQQTPGQGLQFLFEYFSETQRNKGNFPGRFSGRQFSNSRSEMNVSTLELGDSALYLCASSLLGGANEKLFFGSGTQLSVL.